The 2 T cell receptor beta chains below were found in one sample sequenced in a study of blood T cells in healthy people across ages. Alongside a J-beta primer mix, a sample-barcoded 5' primer served in a second PCR lasting about 7 to 12 cycles. Using its own MiXCR run on the 5' RACE reads, TCRdb lists one record per CDR3 protein. Found here are roughly 730,000 distinct CDR3 sequences, about 61% of them singletons; the top ten hold about 26%. Sequences were obtained from blood. The origin of the receptors is a man aged 35 to 55 in good health.

This chain uses TRBV6-6 with TRBJ2-3; no clear D. Deletions cut 0 bases from V and 0 bases from J, with 10 bases between. Germline CDR1 is MNHNY and CDR2 is SVGAGI (reference sequence). The CDR3 totals 16 residues. The chain's CDR3 is CASSYSRTASTDTQYF. The CDR3 region has the DNA TGTGCCAGCAGTTACTCTAGGACCGCTAGCACAGATACGCAGTATTTT.

This chain joins TRBV7-3 and TRBJ2-4; no reliable D call. Between the trimmed V and J ends, which lost 4 bases and 2 bases, there was a span of 12 bases. Germline V gives CDR1 SGHTA, CDR2 FQGTGA. The CDR3 extends over 15 amino acids. The CDR3 protein is CASSSLGSPKNIQYF. In nucleotides, the CDR3 is TGTGCCAGCAGCTCCCTGGGGTCTCCCAAAAACATTCAGTACTTC.